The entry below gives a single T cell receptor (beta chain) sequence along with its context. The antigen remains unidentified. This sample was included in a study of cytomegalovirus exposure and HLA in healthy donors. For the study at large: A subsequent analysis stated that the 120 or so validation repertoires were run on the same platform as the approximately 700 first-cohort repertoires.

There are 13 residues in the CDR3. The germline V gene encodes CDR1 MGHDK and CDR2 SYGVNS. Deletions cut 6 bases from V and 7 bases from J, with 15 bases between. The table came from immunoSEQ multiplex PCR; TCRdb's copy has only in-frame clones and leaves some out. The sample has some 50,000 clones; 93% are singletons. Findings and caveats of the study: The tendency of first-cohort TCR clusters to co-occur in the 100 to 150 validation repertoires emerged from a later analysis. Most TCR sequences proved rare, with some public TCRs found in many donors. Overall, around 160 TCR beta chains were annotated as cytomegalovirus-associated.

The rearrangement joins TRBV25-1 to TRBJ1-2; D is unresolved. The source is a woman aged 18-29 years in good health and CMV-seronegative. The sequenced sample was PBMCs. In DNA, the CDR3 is TGTGCCAGCAGGCGAGAGGTTGTAGGTGGCTACACCTTC. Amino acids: CASRREVVGGYTF.